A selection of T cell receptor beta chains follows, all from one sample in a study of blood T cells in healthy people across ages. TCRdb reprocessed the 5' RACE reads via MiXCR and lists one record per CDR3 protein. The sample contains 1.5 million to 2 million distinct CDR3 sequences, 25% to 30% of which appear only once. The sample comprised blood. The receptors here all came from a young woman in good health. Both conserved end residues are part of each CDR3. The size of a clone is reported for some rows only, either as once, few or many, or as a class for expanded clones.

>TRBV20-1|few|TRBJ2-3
CSVMGLAGPSTQYF
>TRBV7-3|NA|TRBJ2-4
CASSFQIAGDNEQYF
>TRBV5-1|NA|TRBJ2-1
CASSLGTSGLDEQFF
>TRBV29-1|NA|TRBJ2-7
CSVAKGSYEQYF
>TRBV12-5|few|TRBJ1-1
CASGRLMNTEAFF
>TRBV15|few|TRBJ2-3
CATSRDREGLDYTDTQYF
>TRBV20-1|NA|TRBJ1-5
CSARGRGGNQPQHF
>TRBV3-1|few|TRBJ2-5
CASSHVAGGLQTQYF
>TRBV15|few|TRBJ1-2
CATSRDLGEYGYTF
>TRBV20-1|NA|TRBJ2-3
CSARVSGGAHTDAQYF
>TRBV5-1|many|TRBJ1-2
CASSLEAQTGYTF
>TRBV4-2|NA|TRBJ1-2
CASGQEGTAQESYGYTF
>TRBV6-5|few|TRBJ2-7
CASSQVPWDEQYF
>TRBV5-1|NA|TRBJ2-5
CASSLAQTETQYF
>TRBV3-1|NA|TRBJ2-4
CAGSQLSIQYF
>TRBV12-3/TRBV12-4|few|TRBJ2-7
CASSSNSGRSSYEQYF
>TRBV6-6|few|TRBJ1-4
CASSYSEEKLFF
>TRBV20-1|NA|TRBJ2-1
CSAGGQDSYNEQFF
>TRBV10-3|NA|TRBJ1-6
CAISGQGNYKSPLHF
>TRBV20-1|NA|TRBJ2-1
CSASSDRRFEQFF
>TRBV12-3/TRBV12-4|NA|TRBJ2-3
CASSARQRADTQYF
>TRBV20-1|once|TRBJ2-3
CSARVGRAHSTDTHYF
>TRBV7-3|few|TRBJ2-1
CASSPLAGGSNEQFF
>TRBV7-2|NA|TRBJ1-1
CASSPATRLNTEAFF
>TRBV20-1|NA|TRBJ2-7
CSAASGAYNEQYF
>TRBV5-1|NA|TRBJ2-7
CASSPSGETAYEQYF
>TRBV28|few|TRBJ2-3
CASSWDDTQYF
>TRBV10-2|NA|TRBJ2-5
CASSGRDRGSETQYF
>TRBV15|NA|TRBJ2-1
CATSKTQEQFF
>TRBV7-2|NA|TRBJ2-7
CASGGGGGSTYEQYF
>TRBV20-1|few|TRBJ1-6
CSADRGPYNSPLHF
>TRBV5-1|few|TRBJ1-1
CASKLLELNTEAFF
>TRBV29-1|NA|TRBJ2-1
CSVEVVSYNEQFF
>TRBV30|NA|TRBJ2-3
CAWSGTSGVNSPPDTQYF
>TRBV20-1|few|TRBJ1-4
CSAREPGAKEKLFF
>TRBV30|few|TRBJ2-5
CAWSALGQGLQETQYF
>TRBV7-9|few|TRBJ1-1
CASSLGSGPSDVNTEAFF
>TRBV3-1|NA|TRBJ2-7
CASSREAGGPYEQYF
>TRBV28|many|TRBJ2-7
CAIRGDRVEQYF
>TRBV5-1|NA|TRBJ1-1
CASSLLSGGRTEAFF
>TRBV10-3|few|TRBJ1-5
CAISPSGGSNQPQHF
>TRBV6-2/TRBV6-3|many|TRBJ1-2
CASSPGIYGYTF
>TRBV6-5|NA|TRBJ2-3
CASSRLGLAVDTQYF
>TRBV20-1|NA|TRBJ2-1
CSANEGLAGRRLSSYNEQFF
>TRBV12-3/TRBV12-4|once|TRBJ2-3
CASSKTVSTDTQYF
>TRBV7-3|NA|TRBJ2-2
CASSFKSKQGGTGELFF
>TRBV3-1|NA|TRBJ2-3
CASSYPSGGLTDTQYF
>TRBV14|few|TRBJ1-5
CASSQGTADGPQHF
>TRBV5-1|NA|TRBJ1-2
CASSLEQPYGYTF
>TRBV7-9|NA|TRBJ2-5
CASSPGGLAGKTQYF
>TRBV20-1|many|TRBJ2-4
CSARVELTKNIQYF
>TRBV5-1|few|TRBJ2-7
CASSPNGGSLWEQYF
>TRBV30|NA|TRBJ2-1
CACGTSFNEQFF
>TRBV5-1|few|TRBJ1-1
CASSPETGATEAFF
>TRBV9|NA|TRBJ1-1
CASSPSGVWNTEAFF